This entry lists 27 T cell receptor beta chains sequenced from one sample in a study of beta chain features in type 1 diabetes. Isolated RNA was reverse transcribed in full, so expressed TCRB transcripts were sequenced. Assay used: immunoSEQ multiplex PCR; TCRdb lists only in-frame clones, some missing. The table lists under 400,000 clones, roughly 13% of them singletons. Sequenced: naive CD4+ T cells from blood. The source of these receptors is a man younger than 35 in good health.

In DNA, the CDR3 is TGTGCCAGCCGCGGCGGTTTTGATCCTGAAGCTTTCTTT. Translated, it gives CASRGGFDPEAFF. V is TRBV7-9 and J is TRBJ1-1; D gene ambiguous. The CDR3 totals 13 residues. The ends were cut back, 8 bases at V and 6 bases at J, with 16 bases in the middle. Per germline, CDR1 SEHNR and CDR2 FQNEAQ (reference sequence). Full variable domain (outside the CDR3, taken from reference TRBV7-9 and TRBJ1-1): DTGVSQNPRHKITKRGQNVTFRCDPISEHNRLYWYRQTLGQGPEFLTYFQNEAQLEKSRLLSDRFSAERPKGSFSTLEIQRTEQGDSAMYLCASRGGFDPEAFFGQGTRLTVV.

The chain links TRBV10-3 to TRBJ1-2; no clear D gene. Trimming shortened V by 6 bases and J by 5 bases, and 13 bases separated the two germline ends. This CDR3 is built from 13 residues. The germline V gene encodes CDR1 ENHRY and CDR2 SYGVKD. CDR3 sequence reads: CAIREGGKYGYTF. In DNA form, the CDR3 reads TGTGCCATCAGGGAAGGCGGGAAGTATGGCTACACCTTC.

The genes are TRBV28 and TRBJ2-7, with 7 positions matching TRBD1. Germline V gene lookup returns CDR1 MDHEN and CDR2 SYDVKM. There are 15 residues in the CDR3. The V and J ends lost 6 bases and 2 bases, in that order; junction bases with no gene match: 10. The CDR3, as DNA: TGTGCCAGCAGCTCCAGGGACAGAAGGGCCTACGAGCAGTACTTC. As protein: CASSSRDRRAYEQYF.

The rearrangement uses TRBV29-1 and TRBJ2-7; 8 bases line up with TRBD2. The V and J ends lost 7 bases and 5 bases, in that order; junction bases with no gene match: 10. This CDR3 has 13 residues. CDR1 SQVTM and CDR2 ANQGSEA come from the germline V gene. Here the CDR3 reads CSAWSGSNHEQYF. In DNA form, the CDR3 reads TGCAGCGCTTGGAGCGGGAGTAACCACGAGCAGTACTTC.

The chain couples TRBV28 to TRBJ2-3; 13 bases match TRBD2. V shed 6 bases and J 7 bases; nucleotides not matched to a gene: 4. This CDR3 region has 14 residues. Germline CDR1 reads MDHEN; CDR2 reads SYDVKM. The CDR3: CASSLGTSGNTQYF. CDR3 coding DNA: TGTGCCAGCAGCCTTGGGACTAGCGGGAATACGCAGTATTTT.

This clone was recorded a few times. The chain joins TRBV27 to TRBJ2-1, with 11 bases lining up with TRBD2. Trimming took 5 bases from V and 5 from J; bases not matched to a gene: 8. The CDR3 extends over 16 amino acids. Germline CDR1 is MNHEY and CDR2 is SMNVEV (reference sequence). The CDR3 sequence is CASSPPTSGAHNEQFF. CDR3 DNA: TGTGCCAGCAGTCCTCCGACTAGCGGGGCCCACAATGAGCAGTTCTTC.

V gene TRBV7-3 combines with J gene TRBJ2-5; no firm D call. The V and J ends lost 2 bases and 5 bases respectively, with 15 bases between them. CDR3 length: 15 residues. CDR1 is SGHTA, CDR2 FQGTGA, per germline. The CDR3 spells CASSLVGHHRETQYF. The CDR3 nucleotides are TGTGCCAGCAGCTTAGTGGGCCACCACCGGGAGACCCAGTACTTC.

The chain couples TRBV19 to TRBJ2-7; TRBD2 matches 14 bases. The V gene end was trimmed by 3 bases and the J gene end by 3 bases; junction bases not matched to a gene: 1. Per the germline V gene, CDR1 is LNHDA and CDR2 is SQIVND (reference sequence). The CDR3 contains 15 residues. The CDR3 sequence: CASSMGLAGVYEQYF. The CDR3, as DNA: TGTGCCAGTAGTATGGGACTAGCGGGAGTCTACGAGCAGTACTTC.

In this sample, this clone turned up a few times. Written as DNA, the CDR3 is TGCGCCAGCAGCCCAGGACTGATAGCCAAAAACATTCAGTACTTC. Translating it yields CASSPGLIAKNIQYF. The genes are TRBV4-3 and TRBJ2-4; D is possibly TRBD2 (5 bases). Germline V gene lookup returns CDR1 LGHNA and CDR2 YSLEER. This CDR3 spans 15 amino acids. V lost 4 bases and J 0 bases, leaving 10 bases between the germline ends.

This clone was detected only a few times. V and J are TRBV5-1 and TRBJ2-3; 9 nucleotides align to TRBD2. Trimming cost V 2 bases and J 6 bases; bases outside gene matches: 7. The CDR3 runs to 15 residues. CDR1 and CDR2 from the germline V gene are SGHRS and YFSETQ. The CDR3 nucleotides are TGCGCCAGCAGCTTAGCGGGAGGCCCCCCGGATACGCAGTATTTT. Amino acids: CASSLAGGPPDTQYF.

The V gene is TRBV5-4, the J gene TRBJ1-2; TRBD1 aligns across 7 bases. The ends lost 4 bases at V and 4 bases at J; junction bases unmatched: 4. In germline, CDR1 is SGHNT, CDR2 YYREEE (reference sequence). The length of the CDR3 is 13 residues. As DNA, the CDR3 is TGTGCCAGCAGCCTGACAGGGATCTATGGCTACACCTTC. Translating gives CASSLTGIYGYTF.

This clone was seen only once. In DNA form, the CDR3 reads TGTGCCAGCAGCTTGGGGACAGGCCGGAGGTACAATGAGCAGTTCTTC. Translated: CASSLGTGRRYNEQFF. The chain employs TRBV5-6 and TRBJ2-1; 7 bases line up with TRBD1. The CDR3 has 16 amino acids. Germline loops: CDR1 SGHDT, CDR2 YYEEEE. The V and J ends lost 0 bases and 4 bases, in that order; junction bases with no gene match: 7.

V usage is TRBV28 and J usage is TRBJ2-5; TRBD2 matches 7 bases. The CDR3 totals 14 residues. V lost 2 bases and J lost 4; bases outside the gene matches: 4. The germline CDR1 and CDR2 sequences are MDHEN and SYDVKM. The CDR3 sequence: CASSLRGRRETQYF. The CDR3 DNA sequence: TGTGCCAGCAGTTTACGCGGGAGACGAGAGACCCAGTACTTC. The full variable domain, rest sourced from reference TRBV28 and TRBJ2-5, is DVKVTQSSRYLVKRTGEKVFLECVQDMDHENMFWYRQDPGLGLRLIYFSYDVKMKEKGDIPEGYSVSREKKERFSLILESASTNQTSMYLCASSLRGRRETQYFGPGTRLLVL.

This clone was observed a few times. The chain joins TRBV28 to TRBJ2-1; tentatively, D is TRBD1 (5 bases). V lost 1 base and J 12 bases, leaving 13 bases between the germline ends. CDR1 MDHEN and CDR2 SYDVKM come from the germline V gene. CDR3 length equals 13 residues. The CDR3 spells CASSLSNSGPQFF. CDR3 bases: TGTGCCAGCAGTTTATCGAATTCAGGGCCGCAGTTCTTC.

This clone was found a few times. This chain connects TRBV28 to TRBJ2-7; TRBD1 matches at 10 bases. J was trimmed by 7 bases and V by 3 bases; bases with no gene match: 12. Germline V gene data show CDR1 as MDHEN and CDR2 as SYDVKM. This CDR3 contains 16 residues. In DNA form, the CDR3 reads TGTGCCAGCAGTTTTGGGGACAGGGGAGGCTTGGGGGAGCAGTACTTC. This codes for CASSFGDRGGLGEQYF.

There are a few counts of this clone. The chain has TRBV2 and TRBJ2-5; a possible D gene is TRBD2 (5 bases). Germline V gene data show CDR1 as SNHLY and CDR2 as FYNNEI. This CDR3 is built from 10 residues. V lost 8 bases and J lost 8, with 9 bases in between. CDR3 amino acids: CASGERTQYF. The CDR3 coding sequence is TGTGCCAGCGGGGAGAGAACCCAGTACTTC. The full variable domain, in which reference TRBV2 and TRBJ2-5 provide the parts outside the CDR3, is EPEVTQTPSHQVTQMGQEVILRCVPISNHLYFYWYRQILGQKVEFLVSFYNNEISEKSEIFDDQFSVERPDGSNFTLKIRSTKLEDSAMYFCASGERTQYFGPGTRLLVL.

This clone was seen a handful of times. The chain links TRBV6-1 to TRBJ2-1; 14 positions agree with TRBD2. V gave up 10 bases and J gave up 7 bases; unmatched junction bases: 9. The length of the CDR3 is 15 residues. The germline V gene has CDR1 MNHNS and CDR2 SASEGT. CDR3 sequence reads: CAIPRTSGRHNEQFF. The CDR3, as DNA: TGTGCCATCCCTCGGACTAGCGGGAGGCATAATGAGCAGTTCTTC.

This chain links TRBV5-1 with TRBJ1-6; 7 bases match TRBD1. Germline CDR1 is SGHRS and CDR2 is YFSETQ. The V gene end was trimmed by 4 bases and the J gene end by 7 bases; junction bases not matched to a gene: 5. The CDR3 loop spans 14 amino acids. The CDR3 nucleotides read TGCGCCAGCAGCCGTGGGACAGTCAATTCACCCCTCCACTTT. Its protein is CASSRGTVNSPLHF.

This clone was seen a handful of times. This chain connects TRBV28 to TRBJ1-4; D is unresolved. Germline assignment: CDR1 MDHEN and CDR2 SYDVKM. This CDR3 has 13 amino acids. Trimming pared 6 bases from V and 4 bases from J, leaving 9 bases between. The CDR3 reads CASRRGHNEKLFF. The CDR3 region has the DNA TGTGCCAGCAGAAGAGGGCATAATGAAAAACTGTTTTTT.

This clone was picked up a small number of times. Other DNA sequences of this sample code for an identical CDR3. The CDR3 protein is CASSLSGNSYNEQFF. CDR3 nucleotide sequence: TGTGCCAGCAGCTTAAGCGGGAACTCCTACAATGAGCAGTTCTTC. J is TRBJ2-1 and V is TRBV7-3, with D possibly matching TRBD2 (6 bases). Trimming stripped 1 base from V and 0 bases from J, with 7 bases between. The CDR3 consists of 15 residues. The germline V gene encodes CDR1 SGHTA and CDR2 FQGTGA.

The sample holds a few counts of this clone. The V call is TRBV5-1, the J call TRBJ1-4; D is undetermined. Germline loops: CDR1 SGHRS, CDR2 YFSETQ. Between the trimmed V and J ends, which lost 0 bases and 0 bases, there was a span of 6 bases. The CDR3 is made up of 15 amino acids. For the CDR3, the DNA is TGCGCCAGCAGCTTGGTGCGGGCAACTAATGAAAAACTGTTTTTT. Encoded protein: CASSLVRATNEKLFF.

This clone was recorded once. The gene calls are TRBV9 and TRBJ1-3; 9 positions match TRBD1. With V trimmed by 3 bases and J by 3 bases, 7 bases remained unmatched. The CDR3 contains 16 residues. CDR1 is SGDLS, CDR2 YYNGEE, per germline. The CDR3 DNA reads TGTGCCAGCAGCGCCAGGGACAGGGCTTTTGGAAACACCATATATTTT. This translates into CASSARDRAFGNTIYF.

The V gene is TRBV7-2, the J gene TRBJ2-7; TRBD1 aligns across 8 bases. V dropped 3 bases and J dropped 0; count of bases not matched to a gene: 7. Germline V gene sequence: CDR1 SGHTA, CDR2 FQGNSA. This CDR3 contains 16 residues. In DNA form, the CDR3 reads TGTGCCAGCAGCTTCTGGACAGGGACCGGCTCCTACGAGCAGTACTTC. It encodes CASSFWTGTGSYEQYF.

This clone was seen more than once but under ten times. The chain employs TRBV6-1 and TRBJ2-7; tentatively, D is TRBD2 (6 bases). V lost 0 bases to trimming and J lost 5 bases, with 17 bases between them. The germline V gene encodes CDR1 MNHNS and CDR2 SASEGT. CDR3 size: 16 residues. As DNA, the CDR3 is TGTGCCAGCAGTGAAGCGGGGAGGATGGATCTGGACGAGCAGTACTTC. Translating gives CASSEAGRMDLDEQYF.

This clone was observed a few times. This chain connects TRBV28 to TRBJ2-3; 8 nucleotides align to TRBD2. Germline CDR1 and CDR2: MDHEN and SYDVKM. CDR3 length equals 17 residues. J was trimmed by 0 bases and V by 3 bases; bases with no gene match: 8. The CDR3 loop is CASSFHSGGGSTDTQYF. CDR3 DNA: TGTGCCAGCAGTTTTCACTCCGGGGGGGGGAGCACAGATACGCAGTATTTT.

The chain employs TRBV19 and TRBJ2-3; D is perhaps TRBD2 (5 bases). Germline CDR1 is LNHDA and CDR2 is SQIVND (reference sequence). Between the trimmed V and J ends, which lost 3 bases and 0 bases, there was a span of 10 bases. The CDR3 is 15 residues long. CDR3 in DNA: TGTGCCAGTAGTATTACGCGGGCAAGCACAGATACGCAGTATTTT. Its protein product is CASSITRASTDTQYF.

The gene calls are TRBV5-4 and TRBJ2-7; the match to TRBD1 covers 9 bases. The V segment lost 3 bases and the J segment 3 bases; nucleotides outside the gene matches: 7. The CDR3 is 15 amino acids. Per germline, CDR1 SGHNT and CDR2 YYREEE (reference sequence). The CDR3 nucleotides are TGTGCCAGCAGCTGGGGTGGGACAGGGTTCTACGAGCAGTACTTC. Translating it yields CASSWGGTGFYEQYF.